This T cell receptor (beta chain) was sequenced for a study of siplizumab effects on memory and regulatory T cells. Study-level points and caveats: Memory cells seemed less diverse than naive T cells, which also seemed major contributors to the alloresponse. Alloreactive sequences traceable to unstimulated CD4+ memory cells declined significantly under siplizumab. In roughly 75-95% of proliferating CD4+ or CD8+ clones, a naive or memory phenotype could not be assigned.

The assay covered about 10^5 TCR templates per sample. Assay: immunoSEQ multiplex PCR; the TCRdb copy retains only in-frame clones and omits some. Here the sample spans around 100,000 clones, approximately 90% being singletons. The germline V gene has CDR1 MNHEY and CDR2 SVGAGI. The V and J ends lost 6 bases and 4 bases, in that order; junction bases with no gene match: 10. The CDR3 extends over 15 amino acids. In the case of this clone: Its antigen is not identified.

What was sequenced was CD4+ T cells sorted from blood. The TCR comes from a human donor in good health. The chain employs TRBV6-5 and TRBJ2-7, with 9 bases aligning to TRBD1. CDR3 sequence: CASSPGTGSVYEQYF. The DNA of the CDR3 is TGTGCCAGCAGCCCCGGGACAGGGTCGGTGTACGAGCAGTACTTC.